This TCR beta chain was retrieved from a study of T cell responses to AZD1222 COVID-19 vaccine. The length of the CDR3 is 14 residues. This clone was counted only a few times. Its antigen is not known. Profiling relied on immunoSEQ multiplex PCR, and the TCRdb table lists in-frame clones only, not all of them. Among approximately 140,000 clones listed, roughly 80% were seen once. Broader study findings: Repertoire sampling happened only post peak T cell response. Clonal diversity may have been underestimated in mostly white British donors. At study baseline, merely six AZD1222 recipients were seropositive. Within unmutated variant regions lay the reported targets of nearly half of spike-specific TCRs.

This TCR was sampled from an adult in good health. The chain joins TRBV12-1 to TRBJ1-6. TRBV12-1 represents a pseudogene. Sequencing was performed on peripheral blood, taken on day 0 of MenACWY control vaccination. The CDR3 is CASSGGVHNSPLHF. DNA of the CDR3: TGTGCCAGCAGCGGGGGGGTCCATAATTCACCCCTCCACTTT.